This entry concerns a single T cell receptor (beta chain). The antigen remains undetermined. The length of the CDR3 is 13 residues. Looked up from germline, CDR1 is SQVTM and CDR2 is ANQGSEA. V was pared by 1 base and J by 5 bases, with 8 bases between. Each CDR3 protein gets one entry after TCRdb re-called the 5' RACE reads with MiXCR. Altogether tens of thousands of distinct CDR3 sequences are present, about an eighth being singletons, with the ten largest covering around 4.7%. The data belong to a study of early T cells in non-severe SARS-CoV-2 infection. Study observations and caveats: The matching step, a VDJdb search, favored anti-spike CD8 responses and missed private and CD4 specificities.

This sequence originates from an adult who was a healthcare worker with PCR-confirmed SARS-CoV-2 infection or an uninfected control (not recorded which). Sequencing was carried out using whole blood. V usage is TRBV29-1 and J usage is TRBJ2-2; tentatively, D is TRBD1 (6 bases). DNA of the CDR3: TGCAGCGTTGAAGCAGGGGTAACCGGGGAGCTGTTTTTT. Its translation: CSVEAGVTGELFF.